What follows are 19 T cell receptor beta chains derived from one specimen sequenced in a study of Graves' ophthalmopathy and Graves' hyperthyroidism. Amplified TCR beta CDR3 regions were obtained using RNA transcripts as template. After a first-round RT-PCR with HTBI primers, a second-round multiplex PCR was run. TCRdb ran MiXCR on the multiplex PCR reads and lists one entry per CDR3 protein. This sample has around 1.1 million distinct CDR3 sequences, with 35% to 40% found just once. Sequencing used peripheral blood or thyroid tissue (not recorded which). These receptors were taken from an adult man with Graves' hyperthyroidism.

This rearrangement joins TRBV6-5 to TRBJ2-5, with 7 bases that match TRBD1. Trimming at V came to 5 bases and at J to 2 bases, leaving 11 bases not matched to a gene. The germline V gene encodes CDR1 MNHEY and CDR2 SVGAGI. CDR3 length equals 16 residues. The CDR3 spells CASSRSGGPMQETQYF. The CDR3 DNA is TGTGCCAGCAGTCGCTCAGGGGGACCTATGCAAGAGACCCAGTACTTC.

This clonotype has only one observation. The rearrangement links TRBV29-1 to TRBJ2-7; TRBD1 is a possible D gene (6 bases). Germline CDR1 reads SQVTM; CDR2 reads ANQGSEA. V was cut by 8 bases and J by 2 bases, with 13 bases left in between. CDR3 length: 12 amino acids. The CDR3 region is CSSTGQTYEQYF. In DNA, the CDR3 is TGCAGCAGTACGGGACAAACCTACGAGCAGTACTTC.

This clonotype was detected many times. For the CDR3, the DNA is TGTGCCAGTCCTTTGACCTACGAGCAGTACTTC. This translates into CASPLTYEQYF. The gene calls are TRBV7-4 and TRBJ2-7; D remains ambiguous. V lost 9 bases, J lost 2 bases, and 8 bases lay in between. The CDR3 extends over 11 amino acids. CDR1 is SGHVT and CDR2 is SQSDAQ in the germline V gene.

J is TRBJ2-2 and V is TRBV12-3 or TRBV12-4, with D uncertain. The CDR3 totals 13 residues. V lost 6 bases to trimming and J lost 3 bases, with 8 bases between them. CDR3: CASSHTYTGELFF. Written as DNA, the CDR3 is TGTGCCAGCAGCCACACCTACACCGGGGAGCTGTTTTTT.

This chain links TRBV3-1 with TRBJ2-5, with D uncertain. Germline assignment: CDR1 LGHDT and CDR2 YNNKEL (reference sequence). CDR3 length: 16 residues. Trimming stripped 2 bases from V and 1 base from J, with 14 bases between. The CDR3: CASSQPVAGSQETQYF. The CDR3 bases are TGTGCCAGCAGCCAACCAGTAGCCGGGTCCCAAGAGACCCAGTACTTC.

This clonotype was seen repeatedly, ten times or more. CDR3: CASSIPKLNTEAFF. CDR3 bases: TGTGCCAGTAGTATACCCAAATTGAACACTGAAGCTTTCTTT. The genes are TRBV19 and TRBJ1-1; the D is unclear. Germline V gene lookup returns CDR1 LNHDA and CDR2 SQIVND (reference sequence). The ends were cut back, 2 bases at V and 0 bases at J, with 7 bases in the middle. This CDR3 is 14 amino acids long.

The table lists this clonotype with a few counts. The chain combines TRBV27 with TRBJ2-7; 9 bases agree with TRBD2. Germline assignment: CDR1 MNHEY and CDR2 SMNVEV (reference sequence). This CDR3 spans 14 amino acids. The J segment lost 5 bases and the V segment lost 5 bases, leaving 7 bases of the junction unmatched. DNA for the CDR3: TGTGCCAGCAGTGTGCTAGCGGGGTTTGACGAGCAGTACTTC. Protein product: CASSVLAGFDEQYF.

This chain joins TRBV7-9 and TRBJ2-6; D possibly corresponds to TRBD1 (5 bases). V was clipped by 5 bases and J by 0 bases, with 11 bases between them. Germline loops: CDR1 SEHNR, CDR2 FQNEAQ (reference sequence). The CDR3 is made up of 16 amino acids. The CDR3 region has the DNA TGTGCCAGCAGCCAGGCAGGGCGCTCTGGGGCCAACGTCCTGACTTTC. It encodes CASSQAGRSGANVLTF.

This clonotype was counted a few times. This chain connects TRBV15 to TRBJ2-7; 7 bases fit TRBD2. From germline, CDR1 is LNHNV and CDR2 YYDKDF (reference sequence). The CDR3 covers 17 residues. The V segment lost 0 bases and the J segment 2 bases; nucleotides outside the gene matches: 10. CDR3 protein: CATSRDIGSGPTYEQYF. The CDR3 DNA sequence: TGTGCCACCAGCAGAGATATCGGTAGCGGGCCTACCTACGAGCAGTACTTC.

This sequence joins TRBV20-1 and TRBJ1-2; D is undetermined. V was shortened by 5 bases and J by 5 bases, with 9 bases between the two germline ends. Germline-derived CDR1 and CDR2 are DFQATT and SNEGSKA (reference sequence). This CDR3 spans 11 amino acids. The CDR3 coding sequence is TGCAGTGCTCCCGTGGAGTATGGCTACACCTTC. Protein sequence: CSAPVEYGYTF.

V and J are TRBV9 and TRBJ1-4; D call uncertain. Looked up from germline, CDR1 is SGDLS and CDR2 is YYNGEE. Between the trimmed V and J ends, which lost 3 bases and 6 bases, there was a span of 9 bases. The CDR3 runs 13 residues. CDR3 DNA sequence: TGTGCCAGCAGCGCCCGGGAGGATGAAAAACTGTTTTTT. The encoded protein is CASSAREDEKLFF.

On this clonotype: A read error is possible here, since a much larger clone lies one base away. V and J are TRBV2 and TRBJ2-5; 8 bases agree with TRBD1. Germline loops: CDR1 SNHLY, CDR2 FYNNEI. V was pared by 6 bases and J by 5 bases, with 11 bases of the junction left unmatched. There are 15 residues in the CDR3. The CDR3 region is CASSRGAGQDETQYF. The CDR3 DNA follows: TGTGCCAGCAGCCGCGGGGCGGGACAGGATGAGACCCAGTACTTC.

The chain recombines TRBV20-1 with TRBJ2-7; the match to TRBD1 covers 7 bases. V dropped 4 bases and J dropped 4; count of bases not matched to a gene: 10. Germline CDR1 reads DFQATT; CDR2 reads SNEGSKA (reference sequence). This CDR3 is built from 14 residues. CDR3: CSATRGPVQYEQYF. Here the CDR3 DNA reads TGCAGTGCTACAAGGGGGCCAGTGCAGTACGAGCAGTACTTC.

As regards this clonotype: A much more abundant neighbour one base away suggests this may be a read error. The V call is TRBV7-9, the J call TRBJ1-3; D gene ambiguous. V dropped 3 bases and J dropped 8 bases, with 17 bases sitting between them. The CDR3 length is 15 residues. Germline loops: CDR1 SEHNR, CDR2 FQNEAQ (reference sequence). The CDR3 bases are TGTGCCAGCAGCTTGGCAGGCCACGTCGGGGACACCATATATTTT. This gives the protein CASSLAGHVGDTIYF. The variable domain in full, with the rest retrieved from reference TRBV7-9 and TRBJ1-3, is DTGVSQNPRHKITKRGQNVTFRCDPISEHNRLYWYRQTLGQGPEFLTYFQNEAQLEKSRLLSDRFSAERPKGSFSTLEIQRTEQGDSAMYLCASSLAGHVGDTIYFGEGSWLTVV.

In this sample, this clonotype turned up many times. The chain couples TRBV12-3 or TRBV12-4 to TRBJ2-5, with TRBD1 identical over 8 bases. V lost 6 bases to trimming and J lost 1 base; unmatched junction nucleotides: 7. The length of the CDR3 is 15 residues. The DNA of the CDR3 is TGTGCCAGCAGCTACACCACAGGGGGCCAAGAGACCCAGTACTTC. It translates to CASSYTTGGQETQYF.

At least ten counts were recorded for this clonotype. The rearrangement uses TRBV24-1 and TRBJ2-2, with 9 positions matching TRBD2. The CDR3 length is 13 residues. Trimming cost V 9 bases and J 7 bases; bases outside gene matches: 5. Germline V gene lookup returns CDR1 KGHDR and CDR2 SFDVKD. For the CDR3, the DNA is TGTGCCACCCGGACTAGCGAACGCGGGGAGCTGTTTTTT. The encoded protein is CATRTSERGELFF.

The rearrangement uses TRBV20-1 and TRBJ2-7; 7 bases align to TRBD1. The V and J ends lost 6 bases and 4 bases, in that order; junction bases with no gene match: 12. The CDR3 runs 14 residues. Germline assignment: CDR1 DFQATT and CDR2 SNEGSKA (reference sequence). The DNA of the CDR3 is TGCAGTGCAGATTTCACAGGGGTCCCTTACGAGCAGTACTTC. Translation gives CSADFTGVPYEQYF.

The chain joins TRBV2 to TRBJ2-7; D could derive from TRBD1 or TRBD2 (6 bases each). Germline V lookup: CDR1 SNHLY, CDR2 FYNNEI. The CDR3 sequence is 17 residues long. Deletions cut 8 bases from V and 5 bases from J, with 28 bases between. The CDR3 coding sequence is TGTGCCAGCTACCTGGGGCTAGCAAACACCGGGGGCGACGAGCAGTACTTC. It translates to CASYLGLANTGGDEQYF.

The V and J genes are TRBV14 and TRBJ2-5; 8 nucleotides match TRBD1. Germline lookup yields CDR1 SGHDN and CDR2 FVKESK. CDR3 length: 16 amino acids. V dropped 5 bases and J dropped 4; count of bases not matched to a gene: 12. The CDR3 DNA reads TGTGCCAGCAGCGCATGGGACAGGAATTTTGCAGAGACCCAGTACTTC. As protein: CASSAWDRNFAETQYF.